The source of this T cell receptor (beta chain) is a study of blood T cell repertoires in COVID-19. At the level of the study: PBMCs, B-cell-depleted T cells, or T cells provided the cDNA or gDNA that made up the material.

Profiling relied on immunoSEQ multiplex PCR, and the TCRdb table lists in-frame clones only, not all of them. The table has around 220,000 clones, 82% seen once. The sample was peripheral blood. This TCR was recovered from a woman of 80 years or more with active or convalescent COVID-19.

The CDR3 DNA is TGCGCCAGCAGCTTGCGGTTTGGAGAGACCCAGTACTTC. It translates to CASSLRFGETQYF. The chain combines TRBV5-1 with TRBJ2-5; D uncertain. The CDR3 runs to 13 residues. Trimming took off 1 base at V and 4 bases at J, with 8 bases between the two ends. In germline, CDR1 is SGHRS, CDR2 YFSETQ.